This record looks at one T cell receptor beta chain sequence and its context. Its antigen is still unknown. This specimen comes from a study of T cell responses to AZD1222 COVID-19 vaccine. The germline V gene encodes CDR1 MNHEY and CDR2 SMNVEV (reference sequence). The CDR3 sequence is 12 residues long. The V end was cut by 3 bases, the J end by 7 bases, with 9 bases between. Study conclusions and caveats: Only five to seven AZD1222 recipients tested seropositive at baseline.

Libraries were prepared by immunoSEQ multiplex PCR; TCRdb keeps only in-frame clonotypes and omits some of them. The table has 100,000 to 150,000 clones, about 90% seen once. The chain joins TRBV27 to TRBJ1-1; D is unresolved. The input for sequencing was peripheral blood, taken on day 0 of MenACWY control vaccination. This clonotype was obtained from an adult in good health. CDR3 in amino acids: CASSFLGFEAFF. In DNA, the CDR3 is TGTGCCAGCAGTTTTTTGGGCTTTGAAGCTTTCTTT.